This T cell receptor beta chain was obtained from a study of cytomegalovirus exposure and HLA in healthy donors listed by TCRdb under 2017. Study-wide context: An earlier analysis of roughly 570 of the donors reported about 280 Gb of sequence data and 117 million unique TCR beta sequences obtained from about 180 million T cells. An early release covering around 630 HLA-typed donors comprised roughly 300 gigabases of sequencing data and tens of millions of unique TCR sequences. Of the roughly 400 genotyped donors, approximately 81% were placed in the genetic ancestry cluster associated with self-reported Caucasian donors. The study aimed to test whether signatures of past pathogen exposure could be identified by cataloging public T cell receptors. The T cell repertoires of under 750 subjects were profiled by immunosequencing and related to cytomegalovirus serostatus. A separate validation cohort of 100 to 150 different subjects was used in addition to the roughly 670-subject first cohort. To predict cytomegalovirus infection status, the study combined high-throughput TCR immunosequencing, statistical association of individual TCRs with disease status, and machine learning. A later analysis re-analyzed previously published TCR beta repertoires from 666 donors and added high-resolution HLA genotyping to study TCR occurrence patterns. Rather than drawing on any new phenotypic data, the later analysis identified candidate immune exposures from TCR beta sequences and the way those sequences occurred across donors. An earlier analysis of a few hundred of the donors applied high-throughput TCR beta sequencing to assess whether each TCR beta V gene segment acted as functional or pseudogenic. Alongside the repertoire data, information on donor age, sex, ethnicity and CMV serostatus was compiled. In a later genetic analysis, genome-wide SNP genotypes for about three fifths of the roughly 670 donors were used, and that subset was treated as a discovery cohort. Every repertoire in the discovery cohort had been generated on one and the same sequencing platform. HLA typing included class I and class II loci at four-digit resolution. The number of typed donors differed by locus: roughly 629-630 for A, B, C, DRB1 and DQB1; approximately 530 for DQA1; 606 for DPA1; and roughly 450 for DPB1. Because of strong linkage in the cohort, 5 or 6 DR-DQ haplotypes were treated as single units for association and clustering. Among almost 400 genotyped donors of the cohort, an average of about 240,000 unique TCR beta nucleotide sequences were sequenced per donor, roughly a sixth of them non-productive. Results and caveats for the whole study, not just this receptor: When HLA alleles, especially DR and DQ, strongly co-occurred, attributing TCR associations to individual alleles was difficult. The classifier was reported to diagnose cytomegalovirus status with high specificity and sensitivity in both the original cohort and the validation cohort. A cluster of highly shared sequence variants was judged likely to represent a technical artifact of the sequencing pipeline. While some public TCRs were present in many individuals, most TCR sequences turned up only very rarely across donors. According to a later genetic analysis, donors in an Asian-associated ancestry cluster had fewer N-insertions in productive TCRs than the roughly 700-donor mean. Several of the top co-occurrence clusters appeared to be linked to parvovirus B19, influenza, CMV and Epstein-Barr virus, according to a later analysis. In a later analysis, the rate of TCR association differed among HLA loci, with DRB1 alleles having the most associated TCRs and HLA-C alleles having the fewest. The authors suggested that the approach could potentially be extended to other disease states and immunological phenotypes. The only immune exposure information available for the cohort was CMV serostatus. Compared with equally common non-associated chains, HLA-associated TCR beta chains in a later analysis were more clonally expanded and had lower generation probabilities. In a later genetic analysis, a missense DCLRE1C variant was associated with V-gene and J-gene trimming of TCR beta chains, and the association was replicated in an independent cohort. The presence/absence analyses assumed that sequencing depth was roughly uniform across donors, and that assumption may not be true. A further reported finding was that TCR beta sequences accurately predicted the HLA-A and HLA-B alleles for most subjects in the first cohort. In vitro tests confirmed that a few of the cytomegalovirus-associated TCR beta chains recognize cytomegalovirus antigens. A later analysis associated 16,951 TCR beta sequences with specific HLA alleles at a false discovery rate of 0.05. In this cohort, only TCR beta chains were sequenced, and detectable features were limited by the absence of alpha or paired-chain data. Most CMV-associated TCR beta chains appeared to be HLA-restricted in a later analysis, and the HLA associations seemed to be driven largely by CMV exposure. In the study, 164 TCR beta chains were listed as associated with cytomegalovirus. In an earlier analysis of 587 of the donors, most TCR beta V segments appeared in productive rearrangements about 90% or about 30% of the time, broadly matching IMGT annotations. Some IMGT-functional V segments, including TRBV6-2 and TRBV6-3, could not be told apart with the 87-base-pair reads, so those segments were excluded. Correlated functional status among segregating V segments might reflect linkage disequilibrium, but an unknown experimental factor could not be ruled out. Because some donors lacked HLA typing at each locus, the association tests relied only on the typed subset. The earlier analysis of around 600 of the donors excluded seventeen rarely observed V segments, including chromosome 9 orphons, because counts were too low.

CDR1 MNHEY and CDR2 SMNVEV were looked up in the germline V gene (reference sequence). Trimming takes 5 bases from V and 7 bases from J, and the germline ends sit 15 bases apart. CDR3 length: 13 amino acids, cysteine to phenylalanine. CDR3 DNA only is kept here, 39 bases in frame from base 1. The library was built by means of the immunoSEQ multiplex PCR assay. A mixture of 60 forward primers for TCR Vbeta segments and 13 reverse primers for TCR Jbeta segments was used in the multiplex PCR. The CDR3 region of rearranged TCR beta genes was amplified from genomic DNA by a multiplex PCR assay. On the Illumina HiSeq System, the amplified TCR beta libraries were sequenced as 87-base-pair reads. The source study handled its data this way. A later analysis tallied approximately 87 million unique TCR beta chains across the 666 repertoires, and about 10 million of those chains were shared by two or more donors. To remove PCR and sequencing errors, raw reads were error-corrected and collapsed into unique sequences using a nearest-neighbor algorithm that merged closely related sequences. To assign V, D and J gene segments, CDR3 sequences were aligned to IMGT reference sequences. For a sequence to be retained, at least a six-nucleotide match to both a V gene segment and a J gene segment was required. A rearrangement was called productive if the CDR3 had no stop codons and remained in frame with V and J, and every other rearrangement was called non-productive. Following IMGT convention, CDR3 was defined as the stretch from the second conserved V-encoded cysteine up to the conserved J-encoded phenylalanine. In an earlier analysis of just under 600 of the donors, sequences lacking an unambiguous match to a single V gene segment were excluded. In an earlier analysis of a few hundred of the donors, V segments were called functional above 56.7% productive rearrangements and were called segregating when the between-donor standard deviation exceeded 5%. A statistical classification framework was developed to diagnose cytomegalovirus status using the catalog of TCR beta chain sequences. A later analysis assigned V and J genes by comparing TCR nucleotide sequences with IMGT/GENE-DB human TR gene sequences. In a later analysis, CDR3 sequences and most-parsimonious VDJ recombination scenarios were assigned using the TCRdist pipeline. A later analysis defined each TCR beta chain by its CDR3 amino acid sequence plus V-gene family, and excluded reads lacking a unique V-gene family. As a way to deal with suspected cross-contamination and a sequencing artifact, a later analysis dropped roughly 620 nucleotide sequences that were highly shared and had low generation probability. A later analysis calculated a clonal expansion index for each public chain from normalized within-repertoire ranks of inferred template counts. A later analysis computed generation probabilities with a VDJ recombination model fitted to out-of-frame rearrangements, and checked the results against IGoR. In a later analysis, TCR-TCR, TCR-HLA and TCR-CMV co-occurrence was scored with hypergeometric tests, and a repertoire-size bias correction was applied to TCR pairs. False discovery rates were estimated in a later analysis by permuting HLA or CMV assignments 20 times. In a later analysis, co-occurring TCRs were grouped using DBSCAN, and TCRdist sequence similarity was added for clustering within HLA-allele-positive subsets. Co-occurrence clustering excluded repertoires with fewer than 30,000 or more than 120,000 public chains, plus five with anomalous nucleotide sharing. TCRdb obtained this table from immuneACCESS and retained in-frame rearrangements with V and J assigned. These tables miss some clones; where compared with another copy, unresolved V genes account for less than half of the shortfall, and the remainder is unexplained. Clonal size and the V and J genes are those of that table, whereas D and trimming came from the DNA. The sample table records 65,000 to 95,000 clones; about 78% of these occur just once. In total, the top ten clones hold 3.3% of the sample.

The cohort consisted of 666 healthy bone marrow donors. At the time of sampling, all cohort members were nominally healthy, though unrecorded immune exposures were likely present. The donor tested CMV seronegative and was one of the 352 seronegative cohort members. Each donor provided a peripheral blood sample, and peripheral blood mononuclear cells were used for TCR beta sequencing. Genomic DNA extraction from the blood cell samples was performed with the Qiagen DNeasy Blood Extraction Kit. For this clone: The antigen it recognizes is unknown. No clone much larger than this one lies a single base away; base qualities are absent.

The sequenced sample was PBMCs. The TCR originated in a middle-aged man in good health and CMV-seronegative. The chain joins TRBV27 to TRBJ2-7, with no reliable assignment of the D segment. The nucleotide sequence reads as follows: TGTGCCAGCAGTCGGGTGATGGGTTGGGAGCAGTACTTC. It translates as CASSRVMGWEQYF.